Here is one T cell receptor beta chain with its context. The antigen is undetermined. This entry belongs to a study of beta chain features in type 1 diabetes. cDNA synthesis used the whole RNA isolate, giving expressed TCRB sequences. Clones were sequenced by immunoSEQ multiplex PCR, and TCRdb holds only the in-frame ones, with some missing. The sample contains about 350,000 clones, 15% to 20% of which appear only once. Per germline, CDR1 SGHNT and CDR2 YYREEE (reference sequence). Trimming pared 4 bases from V and 7 bases from J, leaving 20 bases between. The CDR3 contains 16 residues. Study outcomes and limitations: Within the patient group, naive, central memory and Treg TCRB repertoires appeared more similar to each other than within healthy donors.

The V call is TRBV5-4, the J call TRBJ2-2; D may be TRBD1 (7 bases). The sequenced sample was naive CD4+ T cells from blood. This receptor was obtained from a woman between 18 and 29 years old in good health. The CDR3 protein is CASSQRGRGKGGELFF. Here the CDR3 DNA reads TGTGCCAGCAGCCAGAGGGGGCGCGGGAAGGGCGGGGAGCTGTTTTTT.